The next 19 T cell receptor beta chains were all read from a single sample in a study of T cells in Graves' hyperthyroidism and ophthalmopathy. The CDR3 regions of TCR beta were amplified from RNA transcripts. HTBI primers were used for first-round RT-PCR of the TCR CDR3. From the multiplex PCR reads, TCRdb called clonotypes with MiXCR, one entry per CDR3 protein. This sample has about 420,000 distinct CDR3 sequences; 15% to 19% occur once, and the top ten carry just under 8%. Sequencing was carried out using blood. The receptors come from a young woman with Graves' hyperthyroidism.

This clonotype was counted at least ten times. The rearrangement uses TRBV12-3 or TRBV12-4 and TRBJ1-2; D unresolved. V gave up 2 bases and J gave up 7 bases, with 8 bases separating them. The CDR3 totals 12 residues. The CDR3 spells CASSLSFVGYTF. The CDR3 region has the DNA TGTGCCAGCAGTTTATCATTTGTTGGCTACACCTTC.

The sample holds many counts of this clonotype. The chain combines TRBV3-1 with TRBJ2-1; 14 nucleotides match TRBD2. The germline CDR1 and CDR2 sequences are LGHDT and YNNKEL (reference sequence). The CDR3 is 15 amino acids. With V trimmed by 1 base and J by 9 bases, 2 bases remained unmatched. The CDR3 bases are TGTGCCAGCAGCCAAGTTGGGACTAGCGGGGGTGAGCAGTTCTTC. Translation: CASSQVGTSGGEQFF.

This chain connects TRBV7-6 to TRBJ1-6; 9 nucleotides line up with TRBD1. Germline V CDR1 and CDR2: SGHVS, FNYEAQ. The CDR3 has 15 residues. Germline trimming cut 4 bases from V and 8 bases from J; bases unmatched to any gene: 6. The CDR3 DNA sequence: TGTGCCAGCAGCTATAACAGGGGGCTCGATTCACCCCTCCACTTT. Translated: CASSYNRGLDSPLHF.

The chain is built from TRBV20-1 and TRBJ1-5, with D tentatively TRBD1 (6 bases). In germline, CDR1 is DFQATT, CDR2 SNEGSKA (reference sequence). The CDR3 extends over 15 amino acids. Trimming removed 6 bases from V and 2 bases from J, with 17 bases in between. The CDR3 sequence is CSASFGRGGNQPQHF. The CDR3 nucleotides read TGCAGTGCCAGTTTTGGCAGGGGAGGCAATCAGCCCCAGCATTTT.

The V gene is TRBV10-1, the J gene TRBJ2-5, with TRBD2 matching 8 bases. Germline values: CDR1 WNHNN, CDR2 SYGVQD (reference sequence). CDR3 length: 14 residues. Trimming at V came to 5 bases and at J to 4 bases, leaving 6 bases not matched to a gene. The CDR3 protein is CASSTRTSRETQYF. The CDR3 nucleotides are TGCGCCAGCAGTACCAGGACTAGCCGAGAGACCCAGTACTTC.

The chain links TRBV7-9 to TRBJ1-3; D unresolved. V was shortened by 10 bases and J by 3 bases, with 10 bases between the two germline ends. Germline V gene data show CDR1 as SEHNR and CDR2 as FQNEAQ (reference sequence). The CDR3 is 12 residues long. The CDR3 protein is CATIRVGNTIYF. The CDR3 DNA is TGTGCCACCATAAGGGTTGGAAACACCATATATTTT.

This clonotype showed up many times. The V and J genes are TRBV3-1 and TRBJ2-1, with D maybe TRBD1 (5 bases). The CDR3 totals 13 residues. The V and J ends lost 4 bases and 9 bases respectively, with 13 bases between them. Germline V CDR1 and CDR2: LGHDT, YNNKEL (reference sequence). The CDR3 loop is CASSRSRVGEQFF. CDR3 nucleotides: TGTGCCAGCAGCCGTTCCAGGGTTGGTGAGCAGTTCTTC.

This clonotype was found many times. This chain connects TRBV11-2 to TRBJ2-1, with 15 nucleotides matching TRBD2. The ends lost 5 bases at V and 9 bases at J; junction bases unmatched: 5. Per germline, CDR1 SGHAT and CDR2 FQNNGV. CDR3 size: 15 residues. The CDR3 DNA is TGTGCCAGCAGCCGGACTAGCGGGGGGGCTAGTGAGCAGTTCTTC. This encodes CASSRTSGGASEQFF.

The sample holds many counts of this clonotype. V is TRBV27 and J is TRBJ2-1; 13 nucleotides agree with TRBD2. The V gene end was trimmed by 5 bases and the J gene end by 9 bases; junction bases not matched to a gene: 7. CDR1 and CDR2 from the germline V gene are MNHEY and SMNVEV (reference sequence). This CDR3 spans 15 amino acids. The CDR3 sequence: CASSPTSGGAVEQFF. The CDR3 DNA is TGTGCCAGCAGTCCTACTAGCGGGGGGGCCGTTGAGCAGTTCTTC.

This clonotype was picked up many times. One end of the junction is discordant with germline, which a read error may explain. V and J are TRBV20-1 and TRBJ1-4; weak D call: TRBD1 (5 bases). Germline V gives CDR1 DFQATT, CDR2 SNEGSKA (reference sequence). The CDR3 has 14 amino acids. CDR3 in DNA: TGCAGTGCTCGAGACAGTGCAACTAATGAAAAACTGTTTTTT. Encoded protein: CSARDSATNEKLFF.

This sequence joins TRBV30 and TRBJ1-5, with 9 bases that match TRBD1. Trimming removed 5 bases from V and 7 bases from J; junction bases left unmatched: 6. Germline CDR1 reads GTSNPN; CDR2 reads SVGIG (reference sequence). The CDR3 contains 13 residues. This CDR3 reads CAWGGQGPQPQHF. CDR3 bases: TGTGCCTGGGGAGGACAGGGGCCGCAGCCCCAGCATTTT.

This chain joins TRBV15 and TRBJ2-7; 7 bases fit TRBD1. This CDR3 is built from 14 residues. The junction had 6 bases not matched to a gene; V was cut back by 5 bases and J by 2 bases. CDR1 is LNHNV and CDR2 is YYDKDF in the germline V gene (reference sequence). The CDR3 loop reads CATSGTGAPYEQYF. CDR3 nucleotides: TGTGCCACCAGCGGTACAGGGGCCCCCTACGAGCAGTACTTC.

Regarding this clonotype: Given a much more abundant clone one base away, this may be a read error. This rearrangement joins TRBV30 to TRBJ1-2; no clear D gene. The CDR3 sequence is 12 residues long. The V end was cut by 5 bases, the J end by 2 bases, with 9 bases between. Germline CDR1 GTSNPN, CDR2 SVGIG (reference sequence). The CDR3 DNA reads as TGTGCCTGGTTCGGAGGGAACTATGGCTACACCTTC. It translates to CAWFGGNYGYTF.

This clonotype was found many times. CDR3 sequence: CASSYPGGGQYF. DNA for the CDR3: TGTGCCAGCAGTTATCCAGGGGGGGGCCAGTACTTC. The chain couples TRBV6-1 to TRBJ2-5; D tentatively fits TRBD1 or TRBD2 (7 bases each). V was cut by 5 bases and J by 10 bases, with 14 bases left in between. Germline values: CDR1 MNHNS, CDR2 SASEGT. The CDR3 extends over 12 amino acids.

This clonotype occurred many times. The chain couples TRBV20-1 to TRBJ2-5, with unresolved D. This CDR3 contains 9 residues. The germline V and J ends were trimmed by 5 bases and 8 bases, with 6 bases remaining between them. Germline CDR1 is DFQATT and CDR2 is SNEGSKA (reference sequence). The chain's CDR3 is CSAGRTQYF. In nucleotides, the CDR3 is TGCAGTGCTGGCCGTACCCAGTACTTC.

The table lists this clonotype with many counts. The rearrangement links TRBV5-1 to TRBJ2-1, with D possibly called TRBD1 or TRBD2 (6 bases each). The V gene's germline CDR1 is SGHRS and CDR2 YFSETQ. V was trimmed by 4 bases and J by 6 bases, leaving 14 bases between them. The CDR3 contains 14 residues. The CDR3 DNA sequence: TGCGCCAGCAGCCTGCTGGGGGGCTCCAATGAGCAGTTCTTC. As protein: CASSLLGGSNEQFF.

CDR3 sequence: CASSLTSGGAKDTQYF. In DNA, the CDR3 is TGTGCCAGCAGCTTAACAAGCGGGGGGGCAAAAGATACGCAGTATTTT. This rearrangement joins TRBV7-9 to TRBJ2-3; 10 positions match TRBD2. Germline assignment: CDR1 SEHNR and CDR2 FQNEAQ (reference sequence). Trimming at V came to 2 bases and at J to 5 bases, leaving 7 bases not matched to a gene. The CDR3 covers 16 residues.

Details on this clonotype: This could be a read error, since a much larger clone is one nucleotide away. The chain joins TRBV10-3 to TRBJ2-7, with a weak D call TRBD1 (6 bases). Looked up from germline, CDR1 is ENHRY and CDR2 is SYGVKD. V lost 4 bases to trimming and J lost 7 bases, with 17 bases between them. The CDR3 is made up of 14 amino acids. The CDR3 DNA reads TGTGCCATCAGTGGACGGACAGTATCGGGGGAGCAGTACTTC. This translates into CAISGRTVSGEQYF.

In this sample, this clonotype turned up many times. The chain combines TRBV6-2 or TRBV6-3 with TRBJ2-5; 12 bases map to TRBD2. The ends lost 2 bases at V and 2 bases at J; junction bases unmatched: 3. Germline values: CDR1 MNHEY, CDR2 SVGEGT. CDR3 length: 16 amino acids. The CDR3 region has the DNA TGTGCCAGCAGTTACGGGACTAGCGGGTTACAAGAGACCCAGTACTTC. Translating it yields CASSYGTSGLQETQYF.